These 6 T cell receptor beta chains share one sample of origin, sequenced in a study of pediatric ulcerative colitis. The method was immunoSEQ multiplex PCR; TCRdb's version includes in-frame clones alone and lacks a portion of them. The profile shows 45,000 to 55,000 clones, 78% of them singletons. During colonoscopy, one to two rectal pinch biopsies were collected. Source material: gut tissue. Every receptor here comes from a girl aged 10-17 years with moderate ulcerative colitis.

In DNA, the CDR3 is TGTGCCAGCAGCGTAAGCGGGACAGGGCCGGGAAACACCATATATTTT. Residues: CASSVSGTGPGNTIYF. This chain joins TRBV9 and TRBJ1-3; 9 bases match TRBD1. The germline gives CDR1 SGDLS, CDR2 YYNGEE. The CDR3 is 16 amino acids. After removal of 1 base from V and 4 bases from J, the junction contained 6 bases not matched to a gene. The full variable domain, with the rest looked up from reference TRBV9 and TRBJ1-3, is DSGVTQTPKHLITATGQRVTLRCSPRSGDLSVYWYQQSLDQGLQFLIQYYNGEERAKGNILERFSAQQFPDLHSELNLSSLELGDSALYFCASSVSGTGPGNTIYFGEGSWLTVV.

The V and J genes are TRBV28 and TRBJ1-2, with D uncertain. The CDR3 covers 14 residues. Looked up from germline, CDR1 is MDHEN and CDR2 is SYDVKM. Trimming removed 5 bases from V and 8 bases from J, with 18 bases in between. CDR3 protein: CASSHLRGNGGYTF. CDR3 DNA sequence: TGTGCCAGCAGTCACCTTAGAGGCAACGGGGGCTACACCTTC.

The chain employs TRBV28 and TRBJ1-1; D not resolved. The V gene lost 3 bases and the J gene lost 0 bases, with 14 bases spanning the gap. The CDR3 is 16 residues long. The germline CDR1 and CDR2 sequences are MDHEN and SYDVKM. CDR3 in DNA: TGTGCCAGCAGTTTGTCACGGCAGCCTATGAACACTGAAGCTTTCTTT. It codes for CASSLSRQPMNTEAFF.

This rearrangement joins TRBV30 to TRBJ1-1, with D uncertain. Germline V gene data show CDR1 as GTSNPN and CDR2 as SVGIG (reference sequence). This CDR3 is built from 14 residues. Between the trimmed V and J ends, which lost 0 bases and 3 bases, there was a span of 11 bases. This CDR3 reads CAWSVMAADTEAFF. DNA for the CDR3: TGTGCCTGGAGTGTAATGGCGGCGGACACTGAAGCTTTCTTT.

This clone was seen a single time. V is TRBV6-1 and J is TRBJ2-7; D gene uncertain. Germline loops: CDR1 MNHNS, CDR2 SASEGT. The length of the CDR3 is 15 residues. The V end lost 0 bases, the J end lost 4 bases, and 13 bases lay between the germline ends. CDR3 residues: CASSEASWKDYEQYF. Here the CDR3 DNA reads TGTGCCAGCAGTGAAGCATCATGGAAGGATTACGAGCAGTACTTC.

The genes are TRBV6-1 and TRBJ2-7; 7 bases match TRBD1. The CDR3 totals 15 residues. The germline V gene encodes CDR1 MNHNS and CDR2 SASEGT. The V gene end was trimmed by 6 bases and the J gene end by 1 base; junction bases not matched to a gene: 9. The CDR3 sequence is CASRRGQANSYEQYF. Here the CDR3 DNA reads TGTGCCAGCAGGAGAGGACAGGCGAATTCCTACGAGCAGTACTTC.